This TCR beta chain was profiled in a study of cytomegalovirus exposure and HLA in healthy donors (dated by TCRdb to about 2017). Context from the whole study: According to a later analysis, the roughly 120 validation repertoires were produced on the same platform as the 666 repertoires of the first cohort. The study aimed to test whether cataloging public T cell receptors could reveal signatures of past pathogen exposure. In addition to the first cohort of 666 subjects, a separate validation cohort of around 110 different subjects was used. The study combined high-throughput TCR immunosequencing, statistical association of individual TCRs with disease status, and machine learning to predict cytomegalovirus infection status. Here is what the overall study found, with its caveats: The classifier was reported to diagnose cytomegalovirus status with high specificity and sensitivity in both the original cohort and the validation cohort. It was suggested by the authors that the approach could potentially be generalized to other disease states and immunological phenotypes. Across donors, most TCR sequences were observed very rarely, whereas some public TCRs were present in many individuals. A total of 150 to 200 TCR beta chains were listed by the study as associated with cytomegalovirus. Of the cluster scores, about 94% were above 0 in a later analysis, which found that TCRs clustered in the first cohort also tended to co-occur in the approximately 120 validation repertoires. A few of the identified cytomegalovirus-associated TCR beta chains were confirmed in vitro to be specific for cytomegalovirus antigens. A later analysis lacked HLA typing for the validation cohort, so it scored co-occurrence in that cohort across all 120 or so repertoires.

The CDR3 goes from the cysteine to the phenylalanine over 14 residues. Only the CDR3 DNA is retained, 42 bases long and in frame from the first base. The germline V gene provides CDR1 MDHEN and CDR2 SYDVKM. Trimming accounts for 2 bases at V and 8 bases at J, while the number of junction bases matched to no gene is 7. Separate from the roughly 650-subject first cohort, the validation cohort of around 130 subjects was the group to which the donors belonged. The sample holds a few counts of this clone. Its antigen specificity is not known. Per-nucleotide qualities are absent, and no much larger clonotype sits a single base away. Library preparation employed the immunoSEQ multiplex PCR assay. On the study's bioinformatics: A statistical classification framework was built for diagnosing cytomegalovirus status from the catalog of TCR beta chain sequences. TCRdb mirrors the immuneACCESS table, restricted to in-frame sequences. Some clones are absent from its copies; in checked studies, under half trace to an unresolved V gene, and the reason for the others is unknown. The DNA gave D and trimming, while V, J and clone size come from that table. The sample yields roughly 100,000 clones; approximately 90% were counted once. The ten largest make up about 2% of the sample.

This sequence originates from a woman younger than 30 in good health and CMV-seropositive. The sequencing sample was made of PBMCs. The V and J genes are TRBV28 and TRBJ1-2; TRBD1 lines up with 8 middle nucleotides. In nucleotides, the sequence is TGTGCCAGCAGTTTAAGGGACAGGTGGCGGGGCTACACCTTC. This encodes CASSLRDRWRGYTF.